These 15 T cell receptor beta chains came from one sample sequenced in a study of T cells after yellow fever vaccination (dated 2019 in TCRdb). Reading the label with the study, this specimen's treatment or condition is: live attenuated yellow fever vaccine strain. Receptors were amplified or captured by 5' RACE. The run used an Illumina NovaSeq 6000. TCRdb trimmed public reads at Q25 via fastp, called clones via MiXCR and kept in-frame beta chains. CDR3 protein duplicates are merged, each entry listing the most common genes and DNA. This sample is represented by about 340,000 distinct CDR3 sequences; around 13% of them were singletons. Together, the top ten hold 2.5% to 3.5% of the sample. Sequencing was performed on CD4+ T cells sorted from PBMCs, taken 15 days after the yellow fever booster vaccination. The receptors were sampled from a young man who received the YFV17D yellow fever vaccine.

A few counts support this clonotype. The J gene is TRBJ2-7, the V gene TRBV7-8, with 8 bases lining up with TRBD2. The CDR3 extends over 15 amino acids. Germline V CDR1 and CDR2: SGHVS, FQNEAQ. The J segment lost 0 bases and the V segment lost 5 bases, leaving 6 bases of the junction unmatched. The DNA for the CDR3 is TGTGCCAGCAGCGTTACCGGGGGGGGCTCCTACGAGCAGTACGTC. Residues: CASSVTGGGSYEQYV.

The chain is built from TRBV6-2 or TRBV6-3 and TRBJ1-2; D ambiguous. Germline CDR1 MNHEY, CDR2 SVGEGT. This CDR3 has 15 amino acids. Trimming removed 2 bases from V and 1 base from J, with 11 bases in between. The CDR3 DNA is TGTGCCAGCAGTTACGTCGGACGAAATAACTATGGCTACACCTTC. It is translated as CASSYVGRNNYGYTF.

The chain couples TRBV7-2 to TRBJ2-3, with TRBD2 identical over 9 bases. The CDR3 contains 15 residues. V dropped 5 bases and J dropped 6; count of bases not matched to a gene: 9. Germline CDR1 reads SGHTA; CDR2 reads FQGNSA. CDR3 coding DNA: TGTGCCAGCAGCGTTACCGGGACTAGCAGTGATACGCAGTATTTT. This gives the protein CASSVTGTSSDTQYF. The complete variable domain, with remaining parts taken from reference TRBV7-2 and TRBJ2-3, reads GAGVSQSPSNKVTEKGKDVELRCDPISGHTALYWYRQSLGQGLEFLIYFQGNSAPDKSGLPSDRFSAERTGGSVSTLTIQRTQQEDSAVYLCASSVTGTSSDTQYFGPGTRLTVL.

V and J are TRBV5-1 and TRBJ2-7; 8 positions agree with TRBD2. The J segment lost 0 bases and the V segment lost 3 bases, leaving 5 bases of the junction unmatched. The CDR3 sequence is 15 residues long. The germline CDR1 and CDR2 sequences are SGHRS and YFSETQ. The CDR3 loop reads CASSSGGQGSYEQYF. DNA for the CDR3: TGCGCCAGCAGCTCGGGGGGGCAGGGCTCCTACGAGCAGTACTTC.

Only a few counts were recorded for this clonotype. V is TRBV18 and J is TRBJ1-1, with D hard to call. CDR1 and CDR2 (germline): KGHSH, LQKENI. Trimming stripped 2 bases from V and 2 bases from J, with 6 bases between. The CDR3 is made up of 13 amino acids. The CDR3 spells CASSPNSNTEAFF. The CDR3 region has the DNA TGTGCCAGCTCACCAAACAGCAACACTGAAGCTTTCTTT. The full variable domain, with the rest looked up from reference TRBV18 and TRBJ1-1, is NAGVMQNPRHLVRRRGQEARLRCSPMKGHSHVYWYRQLPEEGLKFMVYLQKENIIDESGMPKERFSAEFPKEGPSILRIQQVVRGDSAAYFCASSPNSNTEAFFGQGTRLTVV.

The chain recombines TRBV20-1 with TRBJ1-2, with 9 positions matching TRBD1. The junction had 15 bases not matched to a gene; V was cut back by 5 bases and J by 8 bases. This CDR3 contains 15 residues. CDR1 DFQATT and CDR2 SNEGSKA come from the germline V gene (reference sequence). The CDR3 is CSAVRRDRENEGYTF. For the CDR3, the DNA is TGCAGTGCTGTCCGCCGGGACAGGGAAAATGAGGGCTACACCTTC.

This clonotype was recorded at least ten times. The rearrangement links TRBV5-1 to TRBJ1-5; D possibly corresponds to TRBD1 (5 bases). Germline CDR1 reads SGHRS; CDR2 reads YFSETQ. The CDR3 extends over 14 amino acids. V gave up 3 bases and J gave up 4 bases, with 11 bases separating them. Here the CDR3 DNA reads TGCGCCAGCAGCTCAGGAGGGGAGAATCAGCCCCAGCATTTT. Encoded protein: CASSSGGENQPQHF.

This chain joins TRBV7-8 and TRBJ1-2; D perhaps matches TRBD1 (5 bases). Germline V gene lookup returns CDR1 SGHVS and CDR2 FQNEAQ. This CDR3 comprises 14 residues. V was clipped by 1 base and J by 3 bases, with 9 bases between them. The CDR3 DNA follows: TGTGCCAGCAGCTTAGAGGGGCGGGACTATGGCTACACCTTC. Translation gives CASSLEGRDYGYTF.

This clonotype was seen a handful of times. The chain couples TRBV30 to TRBJ1-2; the D is unclear. V lost 1 base and J lost 5, with 14 bases in between. Germline V gene lookup returns CDR1 GTSNPN and CDR2 SVGIG (reference sequence). The CDR3 contains 14 residues. Written as DNA, the CDR3 is TGTGCCTGGAGTGCCCACGGGGAAGGGTATGGCTACACCTTC. As protein: CAWSAHGEGYGYTF.

This clonotype was observed a handful of times. The rearrangement joins TRBV2 to TRBJ2-3; the match to TRBD2 covers 8 bases. J lost 0 bases, V lost 7 bases, and 9 bases had no gene match. This CDR3 has 16 residues. From germline, CDR1 is SNHLY and CDR2 FYNNEI. The CDR3 spells CASKSGGRGSTDTQYF. CDR3 nucleotides: TGTGCCAGCAAAAGCGGGGGCCGGGGGAGCACAGATACGCAGTATTTT.

In this sample, this clonotype turned up a few times. The rearrangement links TRBV4-2 to TRBJ2-4; D ambiguous. The CDR3 is 16 amino acids. Trimming removed 2 bases from V and 0 bases from J, with 11 bases in between. Germline CDR1 reads LGHNA; CDR2 reads YNFKEQ. The chain's CDR3 is CASSQSTVLAKNIQYF. The CDR3 bases are TGTGCCAGCAGCCAATCGACGGTTTTAGCCAAAAACATTCAGTACTTC.

V gene TRBV29-1 combines with J gene TRBJ1-2; D is possibly TRBD1 (5 bases). V shed 6 bases and J shed 7 bases, with 24 bases lying between them. This CDR3 comprises 15 residues. Germline CDR1 is SQVTM and CDR2 is ANQGSEA. CDR3 residues: CSVNQLPTVRGGYTF. CDR3 DNA: TGCAGCGTCAACCAGTTGCCGACAGTTCGGGGTGGCTACACCTTC.

This clonotype occurred a few times. The CDR3 DNA reads TGTGCCAGCTCACCACAACAGGGTCCAGATACGCAGTATTTT. Residues: CASSPQQGPDTQYF. V gene TRBV18 combines with J gene TRBJ2-3; D perhaps matches TRBD1 (6 bases). V gave up 1 base and J gave up 4 bases, with 9 bases separating them. This CDR3 has 14 amino acids. Germline CDR1 is KGHSH and CDR2 is LQKENI.

This clonotype was seen repeatedly, ten times or more. The genes are TRBV7-2 and TRBJ1-1, with D possibly matching TRBD1 (6 bases). The V gene lost 5 bases and the J gene lost 6 bases, with 22 bases spanning the gap. Germline V CDR1 and CDR2: SGHTA, FQGNSA. The CDR3 loop spans 16 amino acids. This CDR3 is CASSRSRGASLAEAFF. The CDR3 nucleotides are TGTGCCAGCAGCCGCTCCCGGGGGGCTTCTTTGGCTGAAGCTTTCTTT. Looking up the rest from reference TRBV7-2 and TRBJ1-1 gives the full variable domain: GAGVSQSPSNKVTEKGKDVELRCDPISGHTALYWYRQSLGQGLEFLIYFQGNSAPDKSGLPSDRFSAERTGGSVSTLTIQRTQQEDSAVYLCASSRSRGASLAEAFFGQGTRLTVV.

The rearrangement joins TRBV7-3 to TRBJ2-2, with a tentative D call TRBD1 (6 bases). The V end lost 0 bases, the J end lost 5 bases, and 10 bases lay between the germline ends. CDR1 and CDR2 (germline): SGHTA, FQGTGA. The CDR3 runs 15 residues. The chain's CDR3 is CASSLTGAVTGELFF. The CDR3 nucleotides are TGTGCCAGCAGCTTAACGGGGGCGGTGACCGGGGAGCTGTTTTTT.